The clone carrying this TCR beta chain was detected ten times or more. Its antigen is still unknown. This sample is drawn from a study of T cells in Graves' hyperthyroidism and ophthalmopathy. Study-wide findings and caveats: Blood also held most thyroid clonotypes expanded beyond 0.001.

Germline CDR1 is SGHAT and CDR2 is FQNNGV. J lost 2 bases, V lost 5 bases, and 7 bases had no gene match. The CDR3 is made up of 17 amino acids. The investigators amplified TCR beta CDR3 regions from RNA transcripts. The HTBI primer set served for first-round RT-PCR of the TCR CDR3. TCRdb itself ran the multiplex PCR reads through MiXCR, one entry per CDR3 protein. The profile shows a few hundred thousand distinct CDR3 sequences, about 15% of them singletons. The TCR originated in a woman between 18 and 29 years old with Graves' ophthalmopathy. Sequencing was done on a sample of blood. The chain has TRBV11-2 and TRBJ2-5; 14 bases align to TRBD2. The CDR3: CASSRLAGGARQETQYF. The CDR3 DNA reads TGTGCCAGCAGCCGACTAGCGGGGGGGGCGAGGCAAGAGACCCAGTACTTC.